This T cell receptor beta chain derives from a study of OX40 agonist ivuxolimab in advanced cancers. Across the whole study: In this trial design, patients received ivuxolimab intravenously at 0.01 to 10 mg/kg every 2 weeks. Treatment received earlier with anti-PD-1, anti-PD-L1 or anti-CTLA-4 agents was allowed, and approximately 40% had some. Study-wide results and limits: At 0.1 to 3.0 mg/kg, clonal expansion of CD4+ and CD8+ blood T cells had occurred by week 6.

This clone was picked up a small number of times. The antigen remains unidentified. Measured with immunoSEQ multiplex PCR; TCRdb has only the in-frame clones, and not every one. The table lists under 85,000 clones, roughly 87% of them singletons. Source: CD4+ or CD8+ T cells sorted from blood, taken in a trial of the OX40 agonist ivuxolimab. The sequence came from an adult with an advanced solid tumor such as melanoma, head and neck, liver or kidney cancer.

CDR3 sequence (DNA): TGTGCCACCCGAAGTTTTTCCTACGAGCAGTACTTC. It encodes CATRSFSYEQYF. The chain couples TRBV6-5 to TRBJ2-7; D remains unclear. The V and J ends lost 10 bases and 1 base respectively, with 11 bases between them. The CDR3 is 12 amino acids. Germline V CDR1 and CDR2: MNHEY, SVGAGI.